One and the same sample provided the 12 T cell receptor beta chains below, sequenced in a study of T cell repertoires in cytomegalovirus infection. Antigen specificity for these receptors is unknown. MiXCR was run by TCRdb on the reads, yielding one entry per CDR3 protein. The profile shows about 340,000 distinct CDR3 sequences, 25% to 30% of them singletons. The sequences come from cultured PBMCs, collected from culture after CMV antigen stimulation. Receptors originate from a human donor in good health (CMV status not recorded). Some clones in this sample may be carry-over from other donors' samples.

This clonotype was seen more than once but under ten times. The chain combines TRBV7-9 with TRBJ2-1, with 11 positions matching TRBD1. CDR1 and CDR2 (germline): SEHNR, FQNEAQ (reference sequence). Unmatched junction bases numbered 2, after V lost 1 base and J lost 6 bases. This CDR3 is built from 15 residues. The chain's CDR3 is CASSLEGTGGNEQFF. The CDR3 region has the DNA TGTGCCAGCAGCTTAGAAGGGACAGGGGGCAATGAGCAGTTCTTC. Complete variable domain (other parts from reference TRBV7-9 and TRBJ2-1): DTGVSQNPRHKITKRGQNVTFRCDPISEHNRLYWYRQTLGQGPEFLTYFQNEAQLEKSRLLSDRFSAERPKGSFSTLEIQRTEQGDSAMYLCASSLEGTGGNEQFFGPGTRLTVL.

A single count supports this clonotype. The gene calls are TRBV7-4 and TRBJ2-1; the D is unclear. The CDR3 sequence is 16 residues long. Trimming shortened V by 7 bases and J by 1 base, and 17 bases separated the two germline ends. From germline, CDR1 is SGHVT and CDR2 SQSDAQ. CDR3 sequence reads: CASTVQVGISYNEQFF. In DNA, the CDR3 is TGTGCCAGCACCGTTCAGGTAGGGATTTCCTACAATGAGCAGTTCTTC.

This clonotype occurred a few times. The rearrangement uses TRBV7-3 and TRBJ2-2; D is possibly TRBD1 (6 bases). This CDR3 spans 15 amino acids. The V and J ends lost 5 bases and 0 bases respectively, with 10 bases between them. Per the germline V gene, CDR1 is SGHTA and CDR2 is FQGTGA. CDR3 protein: CASSVTGSNTGELFF. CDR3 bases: TGTGCCAGCAGCGTTACAGGGTCGAACACCGGGGAGCTGTTTTTT.

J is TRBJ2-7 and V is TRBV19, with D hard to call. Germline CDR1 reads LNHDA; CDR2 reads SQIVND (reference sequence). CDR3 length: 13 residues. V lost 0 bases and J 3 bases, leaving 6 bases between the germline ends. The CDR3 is CASSIDTNYEQYF. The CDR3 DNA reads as TGTGCCAGTAGTATAGACACGAACTACGAGCAGTACTTC.

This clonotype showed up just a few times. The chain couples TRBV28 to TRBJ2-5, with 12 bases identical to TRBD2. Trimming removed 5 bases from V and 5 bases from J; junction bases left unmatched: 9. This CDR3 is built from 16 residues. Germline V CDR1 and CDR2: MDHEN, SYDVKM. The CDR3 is CASSTTSGSRSETQYF. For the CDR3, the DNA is TGTGCCAGCAGTACGACTAGCGGGAGCCGGTCGGAGACCCAGTACTTC.

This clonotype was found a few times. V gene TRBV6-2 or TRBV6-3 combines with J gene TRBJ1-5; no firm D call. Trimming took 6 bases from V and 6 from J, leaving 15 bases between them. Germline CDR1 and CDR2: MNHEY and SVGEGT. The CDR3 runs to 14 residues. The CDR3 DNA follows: TGTGCCAGCAGGGCCAGGATGGCTGGTCAGCCCCAGCATTTT. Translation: CASRARMAGQPQHF.

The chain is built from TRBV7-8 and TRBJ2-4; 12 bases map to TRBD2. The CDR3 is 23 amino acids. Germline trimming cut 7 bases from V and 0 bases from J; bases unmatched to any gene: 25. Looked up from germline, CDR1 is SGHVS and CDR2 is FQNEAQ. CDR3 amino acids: CASTIITLKDVTSGSVAKNIQYF. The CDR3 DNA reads TGTGCCAGCACCATCATTACGTTAAAGGACGTGACTAGCGGGAGTGTAGCCAAAAACATTCAGTACTTC.

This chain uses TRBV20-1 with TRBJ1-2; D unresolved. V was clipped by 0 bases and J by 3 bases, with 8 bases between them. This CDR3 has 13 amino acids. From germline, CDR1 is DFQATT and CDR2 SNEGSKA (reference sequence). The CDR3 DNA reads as TGCAGTGCTAGAGATGGAGGTTACTATGGCTACACCTTC. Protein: CSARDGGYYGYTF.

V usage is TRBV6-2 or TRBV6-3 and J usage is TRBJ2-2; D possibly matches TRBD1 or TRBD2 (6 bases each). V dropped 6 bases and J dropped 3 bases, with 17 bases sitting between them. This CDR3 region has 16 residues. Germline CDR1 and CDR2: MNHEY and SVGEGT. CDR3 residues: CASRGGTWGHTGELFF. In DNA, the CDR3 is TGTGCCAGCAGGGGAGGTACTTGGGGGCACACCGGGGAGCTGTTTTTT.

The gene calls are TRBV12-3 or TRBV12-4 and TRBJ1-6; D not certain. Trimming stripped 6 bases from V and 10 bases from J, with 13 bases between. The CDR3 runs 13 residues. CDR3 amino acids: CASRLTGRSPLHF. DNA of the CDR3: TGTGCCAGCAGGTTGACGGGAAGGTCACCCCTCCACTTT.

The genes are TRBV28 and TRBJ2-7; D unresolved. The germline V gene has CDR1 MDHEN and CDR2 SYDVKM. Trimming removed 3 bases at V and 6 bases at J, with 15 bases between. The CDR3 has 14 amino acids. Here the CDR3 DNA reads TGTGCCAGCAGTTTCCTGGATCAGCGATCCGAGCAGTACTTC. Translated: CASSFLDQRSEQYF.

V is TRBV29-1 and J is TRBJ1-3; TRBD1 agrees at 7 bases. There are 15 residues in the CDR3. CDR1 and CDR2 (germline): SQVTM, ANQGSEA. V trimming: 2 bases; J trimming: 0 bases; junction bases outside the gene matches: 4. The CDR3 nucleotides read TGCAGCGTTGAATCGACAGGGTTCTCTGGAAACACCATATATTTT. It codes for CSVESTGFSGNTIYF.